The next 15 T cell receptor beta chains were all read from a single sample in a study of blood T cell repertoires in COVID-19. The repertoire was sequenced with immunoSEQ multiplex PCR; TCRdb's copy has only in-frame clones and lacks some. The data show 150,000 to 180,000 clones, about 85% seen once. The sample consisted of peripheral blood. The receptors here all came from a man in his 60s with COVID-19, enrolled during active disease.

The gene calls are TRBV27 and TRBJ2-3, with 8 positions matching TRBD1. V dropped 4 bases and J dropped 1; count of bases not matched to a gene: 4. The CDR3 totals 15 residues. Germline V gene sequence: CDR1 MNHEY, CDR2 SMNVEV (reference sequence). CDR3 loop: CASSSPGQGTDTQYF. Here the CDR3 DNA reads TGTGCCAGCAGTTCTCCGGGACAGGGCACAGATACGCAGTATTTT.

The V call is TRBV14, the J call TRBJ1-3, with 8 bases fitting TRBD1. Germline V CDR1 and CDR2: SGHDN, FVKESK. J lost 2 bases, V lost 4 bases, and 7 bases had no gene match. The CDR3 loop spans 16 amino acids. CDR3 sequence: CASSPTDRVPGNTIYF. In DNA, the CDR3 is TGTGCCAGCAGCCCGACGGACAGGGTGCCTGGAAACACCATATATTTT. Complete variable domain (other parts from reference TRBV14 and TRBJ1-3): EAGVTQFPSHSVIEKGQTVTLRCDPISGHDNLYWYRRVMGKEIKFLLHFVKESKQDESGMPNNRFLAERTGGTYSTLKVQPAELEDSGVYFCASSPTDRVPGNTIYFGEGSWLTVV.

The gene calls are TRBV7-2 and TRBJ2-7; 8 bases map to TRBD1. This CDR3 has 15 residues. V gave up 5 bases and J gave up 3 bases; unmatched junction bases: 9. Germline CDR1 and CDR2: SGHTA and FQGNSA. The CDR3 region is CASSARQGPFYEQYF. The CDR3 DNA sequence: TGTGCCAGCAGCGCCCGACAGGGGCCCTTCTACGAGCAGTACTTC.

The V gene is TRBV7-8, the J gene TRBJ2-3; possibly TRBD2 for D (6 bases). The CDR3 has 14 residues. V dropped 2 bases and J dropped 4 bases, with 10 bases sitting between them. Germline values: CDR1 SGHVS, CDR2 FQNEAQ. The CDR3 spells CASSLPGSPDTQYF. For the CDR3, the DNA is TGTGCCAGCAGCTTACCCGGGAGTCCAGATACGCAGTATTTT.

J is TRBJ1-1 and V is TRBV18; D unresolved. Germline CDR1 is KGHSH and CDR2 is LQKENI. CDR3 length: 14 amino acids. Trimming took 0 bases from V and 3 from J, leaving 8 bases between them. The chain's CDR3 is CASSPPTGDTEAFF. The CDR3 DNA sequence: TGTGCCAGCTCACCACCTACGGGTGACACTGAAGCTTTCTTT.

This chain connects TRBV7-9 to TRBJ1-2; TRBD1 agrees at 7 bases. The CDR3 totals 12 residues. Germline V gene lookup returns CDR1 SEHNR and CDR2 FQNEAQ (reference sequence). The V and J ends lost 5 bases and 8 bases, in that order; junction bases with no gene match: 5. The CDR3 nucleotides read TGTGCCAGCAGCCCACAGGGGATCGGCTACACCTTC. It is translated as CASSPQGIGYTF.

CDR3 sequence: CASSYRTSGSNEQFF. CDR3 bases: TGTGCCAGCAGTTATAGGACTAGCGGGAGTAATGAGCAGTTCTTC. This chain joins TRBV6-5 and TRBJ2-1, with 13 nucleotides matching TRBD2. Germline CDR1 and CDR2: MNHEY and SVGAGI. CDR3 length equals 15 residues. The V and J ends lost 3 bases and 7 bases, in that order; junction bases with no gene match: 3.

Here the CDR3 reads CASSLSPGTSGNEQFF. CDR3 DNA: TGTGCCAGCAGTTTATCTCCCGGGACTAGCGGTAATGAGCAGTTCTTC. J is TRBJ2-1 and V is TRBV27; 11 bases align to TRBD2. With V trimmed by 0 bases and J by 7 bases, 5 bases remained unmatched. From germline, CDR1 is MNHEY and CDR2 SMNVEV (reference sequence). The length of the CDR3 is 16 residues.

This clone was seen just once. The V call is TRBV11-3, the J call TRBJ1-6; 8 nucleotides line up with TRBD1. The germline V gene has CDR1 SGHNT and CDR2 YENEEA. The CDR3 sequence is 18 residues long. The ends lost 1 base at V and 9 bases at J; junction bases unmatched: 14. The CDR3: CASSLGFFPGGESSPLHF. The DNA of the CDR3 is TGTGCCAGCAGCTTAGGTTTTTTCCCAGGGGGCGAGTCTTCACCCCTCCACTTT.

This chain uses TRBV30 with TRBJ2-7; maybe TRBD1 (6 bases). The CDR3 extends over 13 amino acids. Trimming left V 1 base short and J 7 bases short, with 14 bases between. Germline CDR1 reads GTSNPN; CDR2 reads SVGIG (reference sequence). The CDR3 reads CAWSGQGMREQYF. CDR3 DNA sequence: TGTGCCTGGAGTGGGCAGGGGATGAGGGAGCAGTACTTC.

J is TRBJ1-3 and V is TRBV5-8; D gene uncertain. The CDR3 is 13 residues long. Trimming pared 3 bases from V and 4 bases from J, leaving 8 bases between. The germline CDR1 and CDR2 sequences are SGHTS and YDEGEE. CDR3 in amino acids: CASSSSVGNTIYF. The CDR3 DNA follows: TGTGCCAGCAGCTCCTCCGTCGGAAACACCATATATTTT.

This clone was counted a few times. The J gene is TRBJ2-5, the V gene TRBV2; D remains unclear. V was pared by 7 bases and J by 4 bases, with 10 bases between. The CDR3 consists of 12 residues. Germline assignment: CDR1 SNHLY and CDR2 FYNNEI. CDR3 loop: CASTTPVETQYF. DNA for the CDR3: TGTGCCAGCACCACCCCGGTAGAGACCCAGTACTTC. Variable domain in full (rest from reference TRBV2 and TRBJ2-5): EPEVTQTPSHQVTQMGQEVILRCVPISNHLYFYWYRQILGQKVEFLVSFYNNEISEKSEIFDDQFSVERPDGSNFTLKIRSTKLEDSAMYFCASTTPVETQYFGPGTRLLVL.

CDR3 bases: TGTGCCAGCAAGACGGGACAGGGATCTTCACCCCTCCACTTT. Amino acids: CASKTGQGSSPLHF. The V call is TRBV19, the J call TRBJ1-6; TRBD1 aligns across 9 bases. This CDR3 is 14 amino acids long. Looked up from germline, CDR1 is LNHDA and CDR2 is SQIVND (reference sequence). V shed 9 bases and J 9 bases; nucleotides not matched to a gene: 9.

Notes on this clone: A junction end diverges from the germline sequence, so it may reflect a read error. J is TRBJ1-5 and V is TRBV28; TRBD1 matches at 9 bases. This CDR3 comprises 17 residues. Germline lookup yields CDR1 MDHEN and CDR2 SYDVKM. CDR3 sequence reads: CASSTTGTGTLSGLRYF. In nucleotides, the CDR3 is TGTGCCAGCAGTACCACCGGGACAGGGACCTTATCAGGCCTCAGGTATTTT.

This rearrangement joins TRBV19 to TRBJ2-6; D call uncertain. V lost 7 bases to trimming and J lost 0 bases, with 10 bases between them. This CDR3 has 15 residues. CDR1 is LNHDA and CDR2 is SQIVND in the germline V gene (reference sequence). The CDR3 nucleotides read TGTGCCAGTACCCGACTCTTCTCTGGGGCCAACGTCCTGACTTTC. This sequence encodes CASTRLFSGANVLTF.